These T cell receptor beta chains were read from a single sample in a study of chronic HIV infection and antiretroviral therapy. TCRdb used MiXCR to reprocess the 5' RACE reads, holding one entry per CDR3 protein. The repertoire holds some 43,000 distinct CDR3 sequences, with about 20% as singletons. The material sequenced was peripheral blood. These receptors originate from an adult who had HIV and had not received antiretroviral therapy, or was an uninfected healthy control (not recorded which). Each CDR3 is given with its conserved first and last residue. The D gene is left open where the match is weak. Part of the rows lack a size; the others show once, few, many or a class for expanded clones.

.,TRBJ2-7,TRBV29-1,.,CLWDKGTIHEQYF,TGCCTGTGGGACAAGGGAACCATCCACGAGCAGTACTTC
.,TRBJ2-3,TRBV24-1,.,CATSSPQEDTQYF,TGTGCCACCAGTTCCCCCCAGGAAGATACGCAGTATTTT
few,TRBJ1-1,TRBV2,TRBD1,CATLRDRDAEAFF,TGTGCCACCCTCCGGGACAGGGATGCTGAAGCTTTCTTT
few,TRBJ2-1,TRBV28,.,CASGSPRYEQFF,TGTGCCAGCGGTAGCCCAAGATATGAGCAGTTCTTC
.,TRBJ2-2,TRBV6-5,.,CASRKRLSRGELFF,TGTGCCAGCAGAAAGAGACTATCTAGGGGGGAGCTGTTTTTT
few,TRBJ1-2,TRBV4-1,TRBD1,CASSRTGGAAGYTF,TGCGCCAGCAGCCGTACAGGGGGCGCGGCTGGCTACACCTTC
.,TRBJ1-5,TRBV28,.,CASSFRMQPQHF,TGTGCCAGCAGTTTTAGGATGCAGCCCCAGCATTTT
few,TRBJ1-1,TRBV28,.,CASSLHPYTEAFF,TGTGCCAGCAGTCTGCACCCGTACACTGAAGCTTTCTTT
.,TRBJ1-1,TRBV10-1,.,CASSEWRGTEAFF,TGCGCCAGCAGTGAATGGAGAGGCACTGAAGCTTTCTTT
few,TRBJ1-1,TRBV5-1,.,CASSLNAGDTEAFF,TGCGCCAGCAGCTTGAATGCGGGTGACACTGAAGCTTTCTTT
.,TRBJ2-3,TRBV4-2,TRBD2,CASSQESQREGLDTQYF,TGTGCCAGCAGCCAAGAGTCTCAGCGGGAGGGTTTAGATACGCAGTATTTT
.,TRBJ1-5,TRBV29-1,.,CSAELGGNQPQHF,TGCAGCGCCGAACTGGGGGGGAATCAGCCCCAGCATTTT
.,TRBJ2-5,TRBV6-2/TRBV6-3,.,CASTWAETEQETQYF,TGTGCCAGCACGTGGGCGGAGACCGAGCAAGAGACCCAGTACTTC
.,TRBJ1-6,TRBV28,.,CAGAARPIRSPLHF,TGTGCCGGGGCCGCGCGGCCTATCCGTTCACCCCTCCACTTT
.,TRBJ2-7,TRBV28,TRBD1,CASRLTIPGTGHYEQYF,TGTGCCAGCAGACTAACCATCCCCGGGACAGGCCACTACGAGCAGTACTTC
.,TRBJ2-1,TRBV5-1,.,CASSPPLLGTYNEQFF,TGCGCCAGCAGCCCACCCTTACTAGGGACCTACAATGAGCAGTTCTTC
.,TRBJ2-5,TRBV9,TRBD2,CASSGGLAGFETQYF,TGTGCCAGCAGCGGGGGACTAGCGGGATTTGAGACCCAGTACTTC
.,TRBJ1-1,TRBV11-1,.,CASSLTQMNTEAFF,TGTGCCAGCAGCTTAACACAAATGAACACTGAAGCTTTCTTT
few,TRBJ2-1,TRBV11-2,.,CASSLAQTRHGEQFF,TGTGCCAGCAGCTTAGCCCAGACCCGACATGGTGAGCAGTTCTTC
.,TRBJ1-2,TRBV5-1,TRBD1,CASSFGQGHQGYTF,TGCGCCAGCAGCTTTGGACAGGGACATCAGGGCTACACCTTC
.,TRBJ2-6,TRBV7-2,.,CASSLVRGTGANVLTF,TGTGCCAGCAGCTTAGTGAGGGGGACTGGGGCCAACGTCCTGACTTTC
few,TRBJ1-6,TRBV7-3,TRBD1,CASSAQGQGNSPLHF,TGTGCCAGCAGCGCACAGGGGCAAGGGAATTCACCCCTCCACTTT
.,TRBJ2-5,TRBV10-3,.,CAISDGVETQYF,TGTGCCATCAGTGACGGGGTGGAGACCCAGTACTTC
.,TRBJ2-7,TRBV27,TRBD1,CASSPRGQGTYEQYF,TGTGCCAGCAGCCCAAGGGGACAGGGCACCTACGAGCAGTACTTC
few,TRBJ2-1,TRBV28,.,CASSLSGAYNEQFF,TGTGCCAGCAGTTTATCGGGGGCCTACAATGAGCAGTTCTTC
few,TRBJ1-4,TRBV5-1,.,CASGQDSLNEKLFF,TGCGCCAGCGGACAAGACAGTTTAAATGAAAAACTGTTTTTT
few,TRBJ1-4,TRBV4-1,.,CASSRDGVKLFF,TGCGCCAGCAGCAGAGACGGGGTAAAACTGTTTTTT
.,TRBJ2-7,TRBV20-1,.,CSARGRSGEQYF,TGCAGTGCTAGAGGTAGGAGCGGAGAGCAGTACTTC
.,TRBJ1-1,TRBV29-1,.,CSVPTDMNTEAFF,TGCAGCGTTCCGACGGACATGAACACTGAAGCTTTCTTT
.,TRBJ2-1,TRBV28,TRBD2,CASSPRRTSGRSYNEQFF,TGTGCCAGCAGTCCACGGCGGACTAGCGGGAGGTCCTACAATGAGCAGTTCTTC
few,TRBJ1-1,TRBV21-1,.,CASSNYRDRATEAFF,TGTGCCAGCAGCAATTACCGGGACAGGGCAACTGAAGCTTTCTTT
.,TRBJ1-1,TRBV9,.,CASSVAGRANTEAFF,TGTGCCAGCAGCGTAGCTGGCAGGGCGAACACTGAAGCTTTCTTT
.,TRBJ2-7,TRBV7-6,TRBD2,CASSSAGGYEQYF,TGTGCCAGCAGCTCCGCGGGGGGTTACGAGCAGTACTTC
.,TRBJ2-1,TRBV9,.,CASSAQLTSNEQFF,TGTGCCAGCAGCGCCCAACTGACAAGCAATGAGCAGTTCTTC
.,TRBJ1-6,TRBV10-3,.,CAISEQGSPPLHF,TGTGCCATCAGTGAACAGGGAAGTCCACCCCTCCACTTT
few,TRBJ1-6,TRBV19,TRBD1,CASSTSDRVRVSPLHF,TGTGCCAGTAGTACCTCCGACAGGGTGAGGGTTTCACCCCTCCACTTT
few,TRBJ2-7,TRBV28,TRBD2,CASVRLAGVGEQYF,TGTGCCAGCGTACGACTAGCGGGAGTTGGCGAGCAGTACTTC
.,TRBJ2-3,TRBV3-1,.,CASSWTKTEPDTQYF,TGTGCCAGCAGCTGGACAAAAACCGAGCCAGATACGCAGTATTTT
few,TRBJ2-7,TRBV28,.,CATRWGYSYEQYF,TGTGCCACCCGATGGGGCTACTCCTACGAGCAGTACTTC
.,TRBJ2-3,TRBV29-1,TRBD2,CSVEEGASGAGDTQYF,TGCAGCGTTGAAGAGGGCGCTAGCGGGGCCGGAGATACGCAGTATTTT
.,TRBJ2-3,TRBV28,TRBD2,CASSRTSGVTDTQYF,TGTGCCAGCAGTCGGACTAGCGGTGTCACAGATACGCAGTATTTT
many,TRBJ1-5,TRBV10-3,.,CAISPGTSQPQHF,TGTGCCATCAGCCCCGGGACATCCCAGCCCCAGCATTTT
few,TRBJ1-1,TRBV20-1,.,CSASRAGTEAFF,TGCAGTGCTAGCCGTGCAGGGACTGAAGCTTTCTTT
few,TRBJ2-7,TRBV20-1,.,CSAPHGTSSYEQYF,TGCAGTGCTCCCCACGGGACGAGCTCCTACGAGCAGTACTTC
few,TRBJ2-3,TRBV4-1,.,CASSRDGLFKYF,TGCGCCAGCAGCCGTGACGGTCTGTTTAAGTATTTT
few,TRBJ2-2,TRBV7-9,TRBD1,CASSSRTGMNTGELFF,TGTGCCAGCAGCTCCCGGACAGGGATGAACACCGGGGAGCTGTTTTTT
.,TRBJ1-2,TRBV4-1,.,CASSQATDYGYTF,TGCGCCAGCAGCCAAGCGACAGATTATGGCTACACCTTC
.,TRBJ2-3,TRBV6-6,TRBD2,CASSYEGRATDTQYF,TGTGCCAGCAGTTACGAGGGGAGGGCCACAGATACGCAGTATTTT
.,TRBJ1-1,TRBV6-1,TRBD1,CASSGDRGRGEAFF,TGTGCCAGCAGTGGCGACAGGGGAAGGGGTGAAGCTTTCTTT
few,TRBJ1-2,TRBV9,.,CASHGEETYGYTF,TGTGCCAGTCATGGGGAGGAAACTTATGGCTACACCTTC
.,TRBJ1-3,TRBV25-1,TRBD1,CASTPGGYRNTIYF,TGTGCCAGCACTCCAGGGGGGTACAGAAACACCATATATTTT
few,TRBJ2-7,TRBV27,TRBD1,CASRTDHGQVPYEQYF,TGTGCCAGCAGAACAGATCATGGACAGGTCCCCTACGAGCAGTACTTC
.,TRBJ1-6,TRBV5-4,TRBD1,CASTKVGRQGNSPLHF,TGTGCCAGCACCAAGGTTGGGAGACAGGGCAATTCACCCCTCCACTTT